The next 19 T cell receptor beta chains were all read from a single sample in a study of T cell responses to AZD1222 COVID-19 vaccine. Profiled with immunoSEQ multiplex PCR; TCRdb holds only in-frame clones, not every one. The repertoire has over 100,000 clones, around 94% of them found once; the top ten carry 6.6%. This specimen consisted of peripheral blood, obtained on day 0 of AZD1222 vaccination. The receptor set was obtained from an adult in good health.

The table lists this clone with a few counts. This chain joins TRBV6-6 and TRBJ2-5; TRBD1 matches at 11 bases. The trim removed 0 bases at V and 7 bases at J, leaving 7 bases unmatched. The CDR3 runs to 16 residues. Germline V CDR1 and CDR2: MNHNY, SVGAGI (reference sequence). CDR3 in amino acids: CASSYSGTGGEGTQYF. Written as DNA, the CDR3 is TGTGCCAGCAGTTACTCCGGGACAGGGGGTGAGGGGACCCAGTACTTC.

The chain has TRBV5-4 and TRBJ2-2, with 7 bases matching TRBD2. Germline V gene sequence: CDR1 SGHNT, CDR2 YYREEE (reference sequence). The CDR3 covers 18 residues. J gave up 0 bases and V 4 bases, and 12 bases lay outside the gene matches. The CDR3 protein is CASSTGGAAGSNTGELFF. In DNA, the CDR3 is TGTGCCAGCAGCACGGGGGGAGCGGCGGGTTCGAACACCGGGGAGCTGTTTTTT.

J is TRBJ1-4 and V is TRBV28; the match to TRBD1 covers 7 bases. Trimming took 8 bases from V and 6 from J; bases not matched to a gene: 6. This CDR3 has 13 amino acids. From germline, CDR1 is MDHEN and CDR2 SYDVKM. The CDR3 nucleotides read TGTGCCAGCGAGTCGGGACAGTATGAAAAACTGTTTTTT. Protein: CASESGQYEKLFF.

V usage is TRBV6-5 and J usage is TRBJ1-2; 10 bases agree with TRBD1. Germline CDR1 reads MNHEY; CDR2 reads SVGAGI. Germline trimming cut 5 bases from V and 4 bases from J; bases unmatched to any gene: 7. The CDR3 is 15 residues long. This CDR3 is CASSTGQGGIYGYTF. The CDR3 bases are TGTGCCAGCAGTACTGGACAGGGGGGCATCTATGGCTACACCTTC.

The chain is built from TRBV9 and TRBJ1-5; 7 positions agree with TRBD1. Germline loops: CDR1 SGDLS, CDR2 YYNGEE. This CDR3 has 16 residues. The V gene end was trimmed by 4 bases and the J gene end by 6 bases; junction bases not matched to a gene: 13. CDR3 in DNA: TGTGCCAGCAGCCCAGGGGGGGGCTCGTGGGTTCAGCCCCAGCATTTT. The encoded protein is CASSPGGGSWVQPQHF.

Here the CDR3 reads CASRQVRSYNEQFF. The CDR3 DNA reads TGTGCCAGCCGACAGGTTCGATCCTACAATGAGCAGTTCTTC. V is TRBV6-5 and J is TRBJ2-1, with a weak D call TRBD1 (6 bases). CDR3 length: 14 residues. Germline V lookup: CDR1 MNHEY, CDR2 SVGAGI. Trimming pared 8 bases from V and 1 base from J, leaving 12 bases between.

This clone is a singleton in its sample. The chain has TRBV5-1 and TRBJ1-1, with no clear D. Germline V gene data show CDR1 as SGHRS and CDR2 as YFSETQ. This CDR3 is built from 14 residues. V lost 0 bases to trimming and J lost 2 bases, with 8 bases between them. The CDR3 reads CASSLGQANTEAFF. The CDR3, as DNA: TGCGCCAGCAGCTTGGGGCAGGCCAACACTGAAGCTTTCTTT.

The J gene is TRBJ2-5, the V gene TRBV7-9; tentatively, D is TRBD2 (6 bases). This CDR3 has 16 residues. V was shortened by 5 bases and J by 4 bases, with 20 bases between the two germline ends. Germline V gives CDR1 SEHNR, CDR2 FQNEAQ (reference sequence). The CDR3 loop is CASSTLPGLWGETQYF. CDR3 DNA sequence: TGTGCCAGCAGCACCCTTCCCGGACTATGGGGAGAGACCCAGTACTTC. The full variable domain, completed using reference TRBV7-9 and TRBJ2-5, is DTGVSQNPRHKITKRGQNVTFRCDPISEHNRLYWYRQTLGQGPEFLTYFQNEAQLEKSRLLSDRFSAERPKGSFSTLEIQRTEQGDSAMYLCASSTLPGLWGETQYFGPGTRLLVL.

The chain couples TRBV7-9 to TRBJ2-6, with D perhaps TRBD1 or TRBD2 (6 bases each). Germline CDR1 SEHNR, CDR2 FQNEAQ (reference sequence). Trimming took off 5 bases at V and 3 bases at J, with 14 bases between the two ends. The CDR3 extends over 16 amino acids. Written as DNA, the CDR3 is TGTGCCAGCAGCCCCAGAGGGGGGCTTGGGGCCAACGTCCTGACTTTC. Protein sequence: CASSPRGGLGANVLTF.

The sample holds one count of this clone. The CDR3 DNA follows: TGTGCCAGCAGCCCCCAAATAGCGGGAGGGATTTACAATGAGCAGTTCTTC. It specifies CASSPQIAGGIYNEQFF. The chain has TRBV5-4 and TRBJ2-1; 11 bases match TRBD2. The CDR3 spans 17 residues. Trimming cost V 4 bases and J 4 bases; bases outside gene matches: 10. Germline CDR1 is SGHNT and CDR2 is YYREEE (reference sequence). The complete variable domain, with remaining parts taken from reference TRBV5-4 and TRBJ2-1, reads ETGVTQSPTHLIKTRGQQVTLRCSSQSGHNTVSWYQQALGQGPQFIFQYYREEENGRGNFPPRFSGLQFPNYSSELNVNALELDDSALYLCASSPQIAGGIYNEQFFGPGTRLTVL.

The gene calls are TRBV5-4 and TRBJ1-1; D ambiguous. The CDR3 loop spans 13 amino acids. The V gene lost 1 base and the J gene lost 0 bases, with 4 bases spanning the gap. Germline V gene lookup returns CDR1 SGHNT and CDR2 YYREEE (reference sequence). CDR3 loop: CASSLQMNTEAFF. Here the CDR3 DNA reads TGTGCCAGCAGCTTGCAGATGAACACTGAAGCTTTCTTT.

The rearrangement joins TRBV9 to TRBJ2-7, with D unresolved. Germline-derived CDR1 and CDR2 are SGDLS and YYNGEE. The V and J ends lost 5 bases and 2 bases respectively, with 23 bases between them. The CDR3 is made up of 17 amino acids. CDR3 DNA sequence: TGTGCCAGCAGGCTATTTCTTTTCTTGAACACCGCCTACGAGCAGTACTTC. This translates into CASRLFLFLNTAYEQYF.

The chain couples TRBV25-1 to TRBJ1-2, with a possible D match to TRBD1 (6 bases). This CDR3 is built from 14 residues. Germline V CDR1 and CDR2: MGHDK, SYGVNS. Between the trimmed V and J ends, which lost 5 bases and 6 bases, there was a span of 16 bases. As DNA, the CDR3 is TGTGCCAGCAGTCGGGACACCTTAGGGAATGGCTACACCTTC. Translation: CASSRDTLGNGYTF.

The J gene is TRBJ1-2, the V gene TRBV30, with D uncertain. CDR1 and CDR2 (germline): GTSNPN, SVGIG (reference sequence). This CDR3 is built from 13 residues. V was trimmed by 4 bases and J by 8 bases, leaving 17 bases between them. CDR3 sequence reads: CAWITQIRHGYTF. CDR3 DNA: TGTGCCTGGATCACGCAGATCCGCCACGGCTACACCTTC.

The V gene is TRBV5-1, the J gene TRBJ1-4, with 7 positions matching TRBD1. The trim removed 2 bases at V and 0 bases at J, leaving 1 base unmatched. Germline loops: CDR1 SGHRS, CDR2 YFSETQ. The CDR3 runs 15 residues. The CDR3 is CASSFDRATNEKLFF. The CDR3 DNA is TGCGCCAGCAGCTTCGACAGGGCAACTAATGAAAAACTGTTTTTT.

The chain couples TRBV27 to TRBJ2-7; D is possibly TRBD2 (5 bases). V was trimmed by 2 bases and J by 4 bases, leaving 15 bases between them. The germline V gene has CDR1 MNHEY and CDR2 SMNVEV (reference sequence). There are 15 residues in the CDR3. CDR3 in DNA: TGTGCCAGCAGTTTAAGAGGTCCTGGGAGTTACGAGCAGTACTTC. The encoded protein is CASSLRGPGSYEQYF.

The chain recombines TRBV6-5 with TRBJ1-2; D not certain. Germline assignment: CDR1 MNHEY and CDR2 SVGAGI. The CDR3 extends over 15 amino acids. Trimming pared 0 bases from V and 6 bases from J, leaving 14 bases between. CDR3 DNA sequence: TGTGCCAGCAGTTACTCTCGGACCCAACGGGATGGCTACACCTTC. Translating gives CASSYSRTQRDGYTF.

This chain's CDR3 is CASSFRQIRTYNEQFF. For the CDR3, the DNA is TGTGCCAGCAGCTTCCGACAGATCCGTACCTACAATGAGCAGTTCTTC. This chain connects TRBV9 to TRBJ2-1; tentative D call: TRBD1 (5 bases). Trimming took 4 bases from V and 2 from J, leaving 16 bases between them. This CDR3 comprises 16 residues. Germline V gene lookup returns CDR1 SGDLS and CDR2 YYNGEE.

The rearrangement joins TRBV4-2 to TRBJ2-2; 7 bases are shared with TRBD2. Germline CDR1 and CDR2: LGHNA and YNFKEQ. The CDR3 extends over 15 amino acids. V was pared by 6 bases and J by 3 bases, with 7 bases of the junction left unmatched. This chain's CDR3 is CASRLGGRDTGELFF. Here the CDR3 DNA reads TGTGCCAGCAGGCTCGGGGGGAGGGACACCGGGGAGCTGTTTTTT.